The 2 T cell receptor beta chains below all came from one sample that was sequenced in a study of response to subunit inactivated influenza vaccine. TCRdb analysed the RT-PCR reads with MiXCR anew, one entry per CDR3 protein. Found here are hundreds of thousands of distinct CDR3 sequences, around 20% of them singletons; the top ten hold about 11%. The sequencing here drew on PBMCs from blood, taken 4 to 6 days after vaccination. These receptors were taken from a man aged 50 or older who received an inactivated influenza vaccine.

This clonotype was observed at least ten times. This rearrangement joins TRBV12-3 or TRBV12-4 to TRBJ1-2; TRBD1 agrees at 8 bases. CDR3 length: 11 residues. With V trimmed by 9 bases and J by 5 bases, 2 bases remained unmatched. The CDR3 region is CASGTGYGYTF. CDR3 in DNA: TGTGCCAGTGGGACAGGATATGGCTACACCTTC.

The gene calls are TRBV9 and TRBJ2-3; 8 bases are a match to TRBD2. Germline loops: CDR1 SGDLS, CDR2 YYNGEE. The CDR3 length is 15 residues. Unmatched junction bases numbered 6, after V lost 1 base and J lost 5 bases. The CDR3 bases are TGTGCCAGCAGCGTACAAGCGGGAGCGATAGATACGCAGTATTTT. Amino acids: CASSVQAGAIDTQYF.